The 23 T cell receptor beta chains presented below share a single source sample, sequenced in a study of early T cells in non-severe SARS-CoV-2 infection. TCRdb fed the 5' RACE reads into MiXCR, producing one record per CDR3 protein. The sample records more than 65,000 distinct CDR3 sequences, roughly 12% being singletons. The material sequenced was whole blood, taken at baseline. The receptors derive from an adult who was a healthcare worker with PCR-confirmed SARS-CoV-2 infection or an uninfected control (not recorded which).

This clonotype has just a few counts. V is TRBV5-1 and J is TRBJ1-2; weak D call: TRBD1 (5 bases). The CDR3 sequence is 15 residues long. From germline, CDR1 is SGHRS and CDR2 YFSETQ. Trimming stripped 1 base from V and 2 bases from J, with 12 bases between. CDR3 amino acids: CASSLLAGKNYGYTF. For the CDR3, the DNA is TGCGCCAGCAGCTTGTTAGCAGGGAAGAACTATGGCTACACCTTC.

The V call is TRBV28, the J call TRBJ1-6, with a possible D match to TRBD1 (6 bases). V dropped 8 bases and J dropped 10 bases, with 15 bases sitting between them. This CDR3 region has 13 residues. Germline assignment: CDR1 MDHEN and CDR2 SYDVKM. DNA for the CDR3: TGTGCCAGCCGAGGGACAATGGGCTCACCCCTCCACTTT. Translated: CASRGTMGSPLHF.

This clonotype was detected ten times or more. This chain joins TRBV18 and TRBJ2-1; D gene ambiguous. Germline-derived CDR1 and CDR2 are KGHSH and LQKENI. V was cut by 2 bases and J by 5 bases, with 13 bases left in between. The CDR3 sequence is 15 residues long. The DNA for the CDR3 is TGTGCCAGCTCACCAGTCCTTCTCCGAGACAATGAGCAGTTCTTC. This sequence encodes CASSPVLLRDNEQFF.

This rearrangement joins TRBV7-8 to TRBJ2-6; 7 positions agree with TRBD2. This CDR3 is 16 amino acids long. The V gene's germline CDR1 is SGHVS and CDR2 FQNEAQ. The trim removed 0 bases at V and 4 bases at J, leaving 3 bases unmatched. CDR3 DNA: TGTGCCAGCAGCTTAGCGGGGACTACCGGGGCCAACGTCCTGACTTTC. Amino acids: CASSLAGTTGANVLTF.

This clonotype was recorded a few times. The chain joins TRBV2 to TRBJ2-5, with 14 positions matching TRBD2. Trimming took 6 bases from V and 2 from J; bases not matched to a gene: 11. CDR1 and CDR2 (germline): SNHLY, FYNNEI. The CDR3 sequence is 18 residues long. The CDR3 spells CASSGRTSGGLLQETQYF. The CDR3 DNA sequence: TGTGCCAGCAGCGGGAGGACTAGCGGGGGGCTACTTCAAGAGACCCAGTACTTC.

The rearrangement joins TRBV4-3 to TRBJ2-1; a weak D match, TRBD1 (6 bases). From germline, CDR1 is LGHNA and CDR2 YSLEER. This CDR3 region has 17 residues. The V and J ends lost 2 bases and 7 bases respectively, with 21 bases between them. As DNA, the CDR3 is TGCGCCAGCAGCCAATTCAACTACCTGGGGGCGTTGAATGAGCAGTTCTTC. It encodes CASSQFNYLGALNEQFF.

In its sample, this clonotype was seen a few times. V is TRBV5-1 and J is TRBJ2-3; D not resolved. This CDR3 region has 14 residues. Germline lookup yields CDR1 SGHRS and CDR2 YFSETQ. V lost 3 bases to trimming and J lost 1 base, with 9 bases between them. CDR3 loop: CASSSGSRTDTQYF. The CDR3 DNA sequence: TGCGCCAGCAGCTCCGGATCTCGCACAGATACGCAGTATTTT.

In its sample, this clonotype was seen a few times. The gene calls are TRBV10-3 and TRBJ1-2, with D perhaps TRBD1 (5 bases). V gave up 3 bases and J gave up 5 bases, with 10 bases separating them. CDR3 length equals 13 residues. Germline V CDR1 and CDR2: ENHRY, SYGVKD. The CDR3 here is CAISEGTEYGYTF. CDR3 coding DNA: TGTGCCATCAGTGAAGGGACGGAGTATGGCTACACCTTC.

This clonotype was seen more than once but under ten times. The J gene is TRBJ2-7, the V gene TRBV7-2; 14 bases match TRBD2. The J segment lost 4 bases and the V segment lost 5 bases, leaving 4 bases of the junction unmatched. CDR1 and CDR2 (germline): SGHTA, FQGNSA. CDR3 length equals 15 residues. CDR3 DNA sequence: TGTGCCAGCAGCCCGACTAGCGGGGGGGAATACGAGCAGTACTTC. As protein: CASSPTSGGEYEQYF.

This clonotype came up a few times. CDR3: CASSPISGTITEAFF. In DNA, the CDR3 is TGTGCCAGCAGTCCCATTTCAGGGACAATCACTGAAGCTTTCTTT. The chain uses TRBV6-5 and TRBJ1-1; D is perhaps TRBD1 (6 bases). The CDR3 extends over 15 amino acids. Trimming cost V 5 bases and J 4 bases, with 17 bases left between them. The germline V gene encodes CDR1 MNHEY and CDR2 SVGAGI.

The chain carries TRBV20-1 and TRBJ1-5; D gene uncertain. The V end was cut by 0 bases, the J end by 2 bases, with 8 bases between. Per germline, CDR1 DFQATT and CDR2 SNEGSKA (reference sequence). CDR3 length: 14 residues. The CDR3 reads CSARDPAGNQPQHF. The CDR3, as DNA: TGCAGTGCTAGAGACCCTGCGGGCAATCAGCCCCAGCATTTT.

This clonotype has ten or more counts. The chain has TRBV6-6 and TRBJ1-5; 9 nucleotides agree with TRBD1. With 6 bases clipped from V and 5 bases from J, the junction kept 2 bases outside the gene matches. In germline, CDR1 is MNHNY, CDR2 SVGAGI (reference sequence). The CDR3 contains 13 residues. The CDR3 nucleotides read TGTGCCAGCAGGTGGACAGGGGATCAGCCCCAGCATTTT. It codes for CASRWTGDQPQHF.

In this sample, this clonotype turned up many times. V usage is TRBV4-2 and J usage is TRBJ2-7; 8 bases line up with TRBD2. The CDR3 spans 17 residues. J was trimmed by 2 bases and V by 0 bases; bases with no gene match: 9. The V gene's germline CDR1 is LGHNA and CDR2 YNFKEQ. This CDR3 reads CASSQDWGWRGAYEQYF. The CDR3 DNA reads as TGTGCCAGCAGCCAAGACTGGGGTTGGCGGGGGGCCTACGAGCAGTACTTC.

CDR3 coding DNA: TGCGCCAGCACTTTGGACTCTACCTACAATGAGCAGTTCTTC. Its translation is CASTLDSTYNEQFF. V gene TRBV5-1 combines with J gene TRBJ2-1; D possibly corresponds to TRBD2 (5 bases). Germline CDR1 SGHRS, CDR2 YFSETQ. The CDR3 covers 14 residues. V was cut by 6 bases and J by 2 bases, with 12 bases left in between.

This clonotype showed up just a few times. The V call is TRBV6-2 or TRBV6-3, the J call TRBJ2-7; D uncertain. The CDR3 loop spans 15 amino acids. V shed 6 bases and J shed 0 bases, with 15 bases lying between them. Germline-derived CDR1 and CDR2 are MNHEY and SVGEGT. The CDR3: CASSSLAAFSYEQYF. The CDR3 bases are TGTGCCAGCAGCTCTCTCGCGGCGTTCTCCTACGAGCAGTACTTC.

This clonotype was seen ten or more times. CDR3 nucleotide sequence: TGCGCCAGCAGCCCGATTCTCCGGGAGCTGTTTTTT. Translation: CASSPILRELFF. The gene calls are TRBV10-2 and TRBJ2-2; D call uncertain. Trimming pared 6 bases from V and 9 bases from J, leaving 11 bases between. In germline, CDR1 is WSHSY, CDR2 SAAADI. This CDR3 is 12 amino acids long.

This clonotype was seen only a few times. V is TRBV5-4 and J is TRBJ1-1; tentatively, D is TRBD1 (5 bases). Between the trimmed V and J ends, which lost 5 bases and 1 base, there was a span of 9 bases. CDR1 and CDR2 from the germline V gene are SGHNT and YYREEE (reference sequence). The CDR3 runs 13 residues. In DNA form, the CDR3 reads TGTGCCAGCAGGGTCGGACAGAACACTGAAGCTTTCTTT. Translated, it gives CASRVGQNTEAFF.

This clonotype was picked up many times. The V and J genes are TRBV5-1 and TRBJ1-4, with D perhaps TRBD1 (6 bases). Trimming pared 7 bases from V and 5 bases from J, leaving 12 bases between. CDR1 SGHRS and CDR2 YFSETQ come from the germline V gene. The CDR3 totals 13 residues. In nucleotides, the CDR3 is TGCGCCAGCCAACAGGGAAGCAATGAAAAACTGTTTTTT. It is translated as CASQQGSNEKLFF.

This clonotype was counted ten times or more. The rearrangement links TRBV27 to TRBJ2-1, with 7 bases matching TRBD2. This CDR3 is 15 amino acids long. Per the germline V gene, CDR1 is MNHEY and CDR2 is SMNVEV (reference sequence). Germline trimming cut 3 bases from V and 7 bases from J; bases unmatched to any gene: 9. For the CDR3, the DNA is TGTGCCAGCAGTTTTGGAGGGGCCGGGGGGAATGAGCAGTTCTTC. This encodes CASSFGGAGGNEQFF.

The chain joins TRBV18 to TRBJ2-5; 7 nucleotides align to TRBD1. With 6 bases clipped from V and 2 bases from J, the junction kept 3 bases outside the gene matches. This CDR3 contains 13 residues. From germline, CDR1 is KGHSH and CDR2 LQKENI. CDR3 DNA: TGTGCCAGCTCCGGGACAGCGCAAGAGACCCAGTACTTC. Protein: CASSGTAQETQYF.

The gene calls are TRBV20-1 and TRBJ2-5; 12 bases match TRBD2. This CDR3 has 15 amino acids. The V and J ends lost 1 base and 0 bases, in that order; junction bases with no gene match: 0. Germline V CDR1 and CDR2: DFQATT, SNEGSKA (reference sequence). CDR3 in amino acids: CSARGLAGDQETQYF. The CDR3 DNA reads as TGCAGTGCTAGAGGACTAGCGGGGGACCAAGAGACCCAGTACTTC.

This clonotype was seen ten or more times. The chain uses TRBV18 and TRBJ1-5; 7 bases fit TRBD1. This CDR3 spans 14 amino acids. Looked up from germline, CDR1 is KGHSH and CDR2 is LQKENI. The V gene end was trimmed by 3 bases and the J gene end by 2 bases; junction bases not matched to a gene: 1. The CDR3 nucleotides read TGTGCCAGCTCACCCGGACAGGGCAATCAGCCCCAGCATTTT. This translates into CASSPGQGNQPQHF.

This clonotype was found a few times. The chain links TRBV11-2 to TRBJ2-7, with D hard to call. The CDR3 is 13 amino acids. Germline lookup yields CDR1 SGHAT and CDR2 FQNNGV. Trimming cost V 5 bases and J 3 bases, with 11 bases left between them. The CDR3 DNA sequence: TGTGCCAGCAGCGCCCGGTCGAGCTACGAGCAGTACTTC. This translates into CASSARSSYEQYF.